This TCR beta chain was observed in a study of T cell clonotyping in hematopoietic cell transplantation. Study-wide findings and caveats: Pathologically expanded recipient clonotypes increased progressively from day 30 to day 180 as diversity fell. At the given depth, recipient repertoires were over 97% de novo clonotypes. CD4 and CD8 repertoire contributions could not be separated without sorting. Graft donor and pretransplant recipient Inverse Simpson Index values predicted broader posttransplant TCR diversity.

The V end lost 4 bases, the J end lost 2 bases, and 6 bases lay between the germline ends. The germline V gene has CDR1 SGHTA and CDR2 FQGTGA. The CDR3 sequence is 13 residues long. The table came from immunoSEQ multiplex PCR; TCRdb's copy has only in-frame clones and leaves some out. The sample gives 7,900 or so clones, about 87% of which show up once; roughly 8% is in the top ten. This clone has a single count. Antigen specificity is unknown. V usage is TRBV7-3 and J usage is TRBJ2-1, with D uncertain. This TCR derives from a male patient in his late teens or twenties who had an allogeneic stem cell transplant from a related donor, so the T cells may come from the graft donor. Some clones in this sample may be carry-over from other donors' samples. The sample was PBMCs, taken 100 days after allogeneic stem cell transplant. CDR3 region: CASSSDPYNEQFF. CDR3 bases: TGTGCCAGCAGCTCGGACCCCTACAATGAGCAGTTCTTC. Looking up the rest from reference TRBV7-3 and TRBJ2-1 gives the full variable domain: GAGVSQTPSNKVTEKGKYVELRCDPISGHTALYWYRQSLGQGPEFLIYFQGTGAADDSGLPNDRFFAVRPEGSVSTLKIQRTERGDSAVYLCASSSDPYNEQFFGPGTRLTVL.